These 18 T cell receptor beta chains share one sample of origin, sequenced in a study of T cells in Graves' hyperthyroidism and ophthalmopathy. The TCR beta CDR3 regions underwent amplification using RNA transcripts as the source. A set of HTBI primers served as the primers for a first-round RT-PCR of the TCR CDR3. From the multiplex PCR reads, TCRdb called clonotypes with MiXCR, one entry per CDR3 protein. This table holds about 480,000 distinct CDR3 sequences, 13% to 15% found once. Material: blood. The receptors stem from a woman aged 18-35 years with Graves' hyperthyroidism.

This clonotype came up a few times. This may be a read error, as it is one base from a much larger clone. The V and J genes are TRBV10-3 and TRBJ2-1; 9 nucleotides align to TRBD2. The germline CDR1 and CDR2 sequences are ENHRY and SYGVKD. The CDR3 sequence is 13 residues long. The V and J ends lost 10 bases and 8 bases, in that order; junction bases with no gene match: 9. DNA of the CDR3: TGTGCCACCCTTAGCGGGAGAACCGATGAGCAGTTCTTC. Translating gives CATLSGRTDEQFF.

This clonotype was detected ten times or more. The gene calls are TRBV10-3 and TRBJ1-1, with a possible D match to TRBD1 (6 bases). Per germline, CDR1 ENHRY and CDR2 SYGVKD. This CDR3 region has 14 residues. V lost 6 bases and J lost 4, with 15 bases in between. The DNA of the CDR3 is TGTGCCATCAGGGGGGCGCAGATTGGCACTGAAGCTTTCTTT. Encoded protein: CAIRGAQIGTEAFF.

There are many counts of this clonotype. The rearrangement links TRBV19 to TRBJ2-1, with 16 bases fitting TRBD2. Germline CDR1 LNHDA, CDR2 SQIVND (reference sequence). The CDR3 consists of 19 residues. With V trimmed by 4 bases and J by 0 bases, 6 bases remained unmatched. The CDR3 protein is CASSTGLAGGRVSYNEQFF. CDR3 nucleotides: TGTGCCAGTAGTACGGGACTAGCGGGAGGGAGGGTCTCCTACAATGAGCAGTTCTTC. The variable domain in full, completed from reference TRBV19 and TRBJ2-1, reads DGGITQSPKYLFRKEGQNVTLSCEQNLNHDAMYWYRQDPGQGLRLIYYSQIVNDFQKGDIAEGYSVSREKKESFPLTVTSAQKNPTAFYLCASSTGLAGGRVSYNEQFFGPGTRLTVL.

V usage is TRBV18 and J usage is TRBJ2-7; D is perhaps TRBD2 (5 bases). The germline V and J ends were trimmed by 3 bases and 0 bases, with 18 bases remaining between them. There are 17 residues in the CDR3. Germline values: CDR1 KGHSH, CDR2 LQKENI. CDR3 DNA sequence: TGTGCCAGCTCACCTTCGAGAGGGTCGATTAACTCCTACGAGCAGTACGTC. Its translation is CASSPSRGSINSYEQYV.

The CDR3 nucleotides read TGTGCCAGCAGTCCCTTGGTTAGTCAGCCCCAGCATTTT. It codes for CASSPLVSQPQHF. The chain combines TRBV27 with TRBJ1-5; D gene uncertain. V was pared by 5 bases and J by 6 bases, with 11 bases between. The CDR3 has 13 residues. The germline V gene has CDR1 MNHEY and CDR2 SMNVEV (reference sequence).

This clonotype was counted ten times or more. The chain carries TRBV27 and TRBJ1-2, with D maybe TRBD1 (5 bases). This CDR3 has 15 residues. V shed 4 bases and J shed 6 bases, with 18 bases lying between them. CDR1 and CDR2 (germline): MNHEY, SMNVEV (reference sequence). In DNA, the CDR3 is TGTGCCAGCAGTTCTATTAGTTTGTTAGGGGATGGCTACACCTTC. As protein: CASSSISLLGDGYTF.

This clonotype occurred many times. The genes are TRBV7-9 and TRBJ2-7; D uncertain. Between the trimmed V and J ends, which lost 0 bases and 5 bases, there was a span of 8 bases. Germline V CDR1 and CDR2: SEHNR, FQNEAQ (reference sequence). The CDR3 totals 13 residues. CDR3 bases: TGTGCCAGCAGCTTAGCGTTGCTAGACGAGCAGTACGTC. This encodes CASSLALLDEQYV.

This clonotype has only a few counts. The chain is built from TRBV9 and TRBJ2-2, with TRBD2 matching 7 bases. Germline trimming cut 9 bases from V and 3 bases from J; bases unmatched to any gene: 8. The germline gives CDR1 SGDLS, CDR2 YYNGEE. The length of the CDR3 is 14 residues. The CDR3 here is CATTTLAHTGELFF. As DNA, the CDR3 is TGTGCCACCACCACACTAGCGCACACCGGGGAGCTGTTTTTT.

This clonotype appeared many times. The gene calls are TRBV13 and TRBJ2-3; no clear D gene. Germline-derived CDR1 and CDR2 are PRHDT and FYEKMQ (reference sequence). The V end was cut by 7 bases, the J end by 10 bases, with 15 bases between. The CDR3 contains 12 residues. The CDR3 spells CASTSNGGPQYF. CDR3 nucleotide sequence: TGTGCCAGCACCTCTAACGGCGGTCCGCAGTATTTT.

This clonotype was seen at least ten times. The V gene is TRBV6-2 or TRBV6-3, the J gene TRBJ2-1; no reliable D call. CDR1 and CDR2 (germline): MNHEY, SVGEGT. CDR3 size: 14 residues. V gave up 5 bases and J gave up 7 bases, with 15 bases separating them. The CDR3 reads CASSLTGPQNEQFF. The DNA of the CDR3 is TGTGCCAGCAGTCTTACCGGGCCCCAAAATGAGCAGTTCTTC.

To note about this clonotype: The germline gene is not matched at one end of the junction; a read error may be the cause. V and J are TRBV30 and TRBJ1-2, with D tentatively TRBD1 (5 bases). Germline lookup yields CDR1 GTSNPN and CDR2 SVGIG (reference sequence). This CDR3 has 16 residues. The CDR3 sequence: CAWSVPSGEGNYGYAF. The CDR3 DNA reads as TGTGCCTGGAGTGTACCTTCTGGGGAGGGGAACTATGGCTACGCCTTC.

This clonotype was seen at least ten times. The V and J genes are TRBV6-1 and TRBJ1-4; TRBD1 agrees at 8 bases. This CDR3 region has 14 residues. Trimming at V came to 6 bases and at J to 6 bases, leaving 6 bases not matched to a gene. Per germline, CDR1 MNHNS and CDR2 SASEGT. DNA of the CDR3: TGTGCCAGCAGAGACAGGGGAGGTGATGAAAAACTGTTTTTT. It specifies CASRDRGGDEKLFF.

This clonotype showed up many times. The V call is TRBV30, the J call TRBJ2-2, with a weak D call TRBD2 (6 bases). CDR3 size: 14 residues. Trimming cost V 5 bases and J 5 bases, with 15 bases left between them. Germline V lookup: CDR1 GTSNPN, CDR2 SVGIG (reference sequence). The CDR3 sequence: CAWRLGGITGELFF. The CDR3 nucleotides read TGTGCCTGGCGCCTCGGGGGTATAACCGGGGAGCTGTTTTTT.

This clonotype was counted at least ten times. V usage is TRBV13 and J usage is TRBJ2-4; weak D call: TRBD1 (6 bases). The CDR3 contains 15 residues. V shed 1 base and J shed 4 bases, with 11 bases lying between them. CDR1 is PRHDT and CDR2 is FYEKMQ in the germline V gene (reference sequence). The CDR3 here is CASSLEKGQKNIQYF. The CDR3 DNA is TGTGCCAGCAGCTTAGAGAAAGGACAGAAAAACATTCAGTACTTC.

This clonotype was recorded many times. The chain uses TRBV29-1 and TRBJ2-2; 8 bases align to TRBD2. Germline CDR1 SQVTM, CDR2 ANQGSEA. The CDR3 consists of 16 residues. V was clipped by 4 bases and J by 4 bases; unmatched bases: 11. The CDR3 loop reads CSVAPAGGVSTGELFF. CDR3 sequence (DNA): TGCAGCGTTGCCCCGGCGGGAGGAGTAAGCACCGGGGAGCTGTTTTTT.

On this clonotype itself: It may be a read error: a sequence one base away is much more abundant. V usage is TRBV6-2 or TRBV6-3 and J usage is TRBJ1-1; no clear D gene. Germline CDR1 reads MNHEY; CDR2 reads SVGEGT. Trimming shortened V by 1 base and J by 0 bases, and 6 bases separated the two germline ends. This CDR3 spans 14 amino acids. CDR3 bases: TGTGCCAGCAGTTACTACTCAATGAACACTGAAGCTTTCTTT. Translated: CASSYYSMNTEAFF.

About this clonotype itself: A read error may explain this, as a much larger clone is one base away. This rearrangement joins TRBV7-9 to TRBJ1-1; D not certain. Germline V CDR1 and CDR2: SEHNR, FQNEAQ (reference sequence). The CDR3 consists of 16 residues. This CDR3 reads CAGSLDGSPQNTEAFF. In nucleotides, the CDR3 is TGTGCCGGCAGCCTCGACGGGAGCCCTCAGAACACTGAAGCTTTCTTT.

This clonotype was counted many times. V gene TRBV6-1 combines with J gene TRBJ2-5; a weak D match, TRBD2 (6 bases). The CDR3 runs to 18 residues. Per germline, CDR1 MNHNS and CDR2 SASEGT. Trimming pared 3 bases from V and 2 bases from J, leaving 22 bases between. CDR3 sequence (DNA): TGTGCCAGCAGTGACCGTACAAGGCGGAGGGCGGAACAAGAGACCCAGTACTTC. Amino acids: CASSDRTRRRAEQETQYF.